The 32 T cell receptor beta chains below come from one sample, sequenced in a study of cytomegalovirus exposure and HLA in healthy donors. Amplification used 60 Vbeta primers and 13 Jbeta primers. The data were produced by immunoSEQ multiplex PCR, yet TCRdb's version contains in-frame clones alone and is incomplete. The repertoire holds 200,000 to 250,000 clones, with more than 75% as singletons. Input material: PBMCs. Receptor source: a woman aged 40 to 50 in good health and CMV-seropositive.

The chain uses TRBV12-5 and TRBJ1-1; D unclear. Looked up from germline, CDR1 is LGHNT and CDR2 is FRNRAP. The CDR3 sequence is 13 residues long. The V end lost 1 base, the J end lost 4 bases, and 7 bases lay between the germline ends. CDR3 coding DNA: TGTGCTAGTGGTTTGGCCTATGGCACTGAAGCTTTCTTT. This sequence encodes CASGLAYGTEAFF.

The rearrangement uses TRBV11-3 and TRBJ2-6; the D gene is possibly TRBD2 (5 bases). Deletions cut 3 bases from V and 1 base from J, with 7 bases between. The V gene's germline CDR1 is SGHNT and CDR2 YENEEA. CDR3 length: 15 amino acids. This chain's CDR3 is CASSLRVSGANVLTF. CDR3 in DNA: TGTGCCAGCAGCTTGAGGGTATCTGGGGCCAACGTCCTGACTTTC.

This rearrangement joins TRBV7-9 to TRBJ2-7; 11 nucleotides line up with TRBD2. V dropped 4 bases and J dropped 2; count of bases not matched to a gene: 7. Germline V gene lookup returns CDR1 SEHNR and CDR2 FQNEAQ (reference sequence). The CDR3 loop spans 16 amino acids. Written as DNA, the CDR3 is TGTGCCAGCAGCTCCTGGACTAGCGGGTCCACCTACGAGCAGTACTTC. Translated: CASSSWTSGSTYEQYF. Filled out from reference TRBV7-9 and TRBJ2-7, the complete variable domain reads DTGVSQNPRHKITKRGQNVTFRCDPISEHNRLYWYRQTLGQGPEFLTYFQNEAQLEKSRLLSDRFSAERPKGSFSTLEIQRTEQGDSAMYLCASSSWTSGSTYEQYFGPGTRLTVT.

This clone occurred once. This chain uses TRBV15 with TRBJ1-1; TRBD1 matches 7 bases. The CDR3 length is 17 residues. Trimming removed 5 bases from V and 0 bases from J; junction bases left unmatched: 12. The germline CDR1 and CDR2 sequences are LNHNV and YYDKDF (reference sequence). In DNA, the CDR3 is TGTGCCACCAGCGGATTTGGCTCGGGACAGCTGAACACTGAAGCTTTCTTT. Protein: CATSGFGSGQLNTEAFF.

V gene TRBV18 combines with J gene TRBJ2-2; D gene uncertain. The CDR3 length is 15 residues. V was shortened by 6 bases and J by 4 bases, with 15 bases between the two germline ends. In germline, CDR1 is KGHSH, CDR2 LQKENI. The CDR3 loop is CASSPFVGRTGELFF. CDR3 DNA sequence: TGTGCCAGCTCCCCCTTCGTGGGCCGCACCGGGGAGCTGTTTTTT. Together with reference TRBV18 and TRBJ2-2, the CDR3 gives the full variable domain: NAGVMQNPRHLVRRRGQEARLRCSPMKGHSHVYWYRQLPEEGLKFMVYLQKENIIDESGMPKERFSAEFPKEGPSILRIQQVVRGDSAAYFCASSPFVGRTGELFFGEGSRLTVL.

This chain connects TRBV5-1 to TRBJ2-7; D uncertain. Deletions cut 8 bases from V and 2 bases from J, with 14 bases between. Germline values: CDR1 SGHRS, CDR2 YFSETQ. The CDR3 contains 13 residues. This chain's CDR3 is CASQAEPTYEQYF. CDR3 in DNA: TGCGCCAGTCAGGCCGAGCCTACCTACGAGCAGTACTTC.

This clone is a singleton in its sample. The chain carries TRBV6-6 and TRBJ1-2, with 7 positions matching TRBD1. There are 16 residues in the CDR3. The germline V gene has CDR1 MNHNY and CDR2 SVGAGI (reference sequence). Trimming cost V 5 bases and J 5 bases; bases outside gene matches: 14. Here the CDR3 reads CASSKTGAGAYYGYTF. CDR3 coding DNA: TGTGCCAGCAGTAAAACAGGGGCCGGAGCGTATTATGGCTACACCTTC.

CDR3 bases: TGTGCCAGCACAAGGGGAAGTGGGGAAAAACTGTTTTTT. This translates into CASTRGSGEKLFF. V gene TRBV6-5 combines with J gene TRBJ1-4, with a possible D match to TRBD1 (5 bases). V was trimmed by 7 bases and J by 8 bases, leaving 14 bases between them. The CDR3 is 13 amino acids. Germline V lookup: CDR1 MNHEY, CDR2 SVGAGI.

This clone has only a few counts. This sequence joins TRBV10-3 and TRBJ1-1; TRBD1 aligns across 7 bases. CDR3 length: 15 residues. V lost 4 bases to trimming and J lost 4 bases; unmatched junction nucleotides: 9. Germline CDR1 is ENHRY and CDR2 is SYGVKD. CDR3 amino acids: CAISATTGLGTEAFF. As DNA, the CDR3 is TGTGCCATCAGTGCAACGACAGGGTTGGGCACTGAAGCTTTCTTT.

The chain joins TRBV7-9 to TRBJ1-6; D is possibly TRBD1 (6 bases). This CDR3 contains 14 residues. CDR1 and CDR2 from the germline V gene are SEHNR and FQNEAQ (reference sequence). V was shortened by 5 bases and J by 10 bases, with 15 bases between the two germline ends. CDR3 sequence (DNA): TGTGCCAGCAGCGGGAGGGACAATAGCTCACCCCTCCACTTT. Its protein is CASSGRDNSSPLHF.

The V and J genes are TRBV10-3 and TRBJ2-1, with TRBD1 as a possible D gene (6 bases). The CDR3 has 15 residues. Trimming removed 6 bases from V and 6 bases from J, with 18 bases in between. In germline, CDR1 is ENHRY, CDR2 SYGVKD. CDR3 protein: CAIRPGHSSFNEQFF. The DNA for the CDR3 is TGTGCCATCAGACCGGGACACTCCTCTTTCAATGAGCAGTTCTTC.

The gene calls are TRBV29-1 and TRBJ1-2; D is unresolved. With 3 bases removed from V and 0 bases from J, the gap between germline ends came to 11 bases. Germline assignment: CDR1 SQVTM and CDR2 ANQGSEA. The CDR3 has 14 amino acids. As DNA, the CDR3 is TGCAGCGTTGATCGGTCAGCGACTAACTATGGCTACACCTTC. Translated, it gives CSVDRSATNYGYTF. Variable domain in full (rest from reference TRBV29-1 and TRBJ1-2): SAVISQKPSRDICQRGTSLTIQCQVDSQVTMMFWYRQQPGQSLTLIATANQGSEATYESGFVIDKFPISRPNLTFSTLTVSNMSPEDSSIYLCSVDRSATNYGYTFGSGTRLTVV.

The V call is TRBV5-6, the J call TRBJ1-3; 8 bases align to TRBD1. V lost 0 bases and J lost 5; bases outside the gene matches: 4. The CDR3 is made up of 15 amino acids. Germline V gene sequence: CDR1 SGHDT, CDR2 YYEEEE. CDR3 in DNA: TGTGCCAGCAGCTTGGGCTCAGGGGGCCGAAACACCATATATTTT. It translates to CASSLGSGGRNTIYF.

The chain is built from TRBV6-5 and TRBJ2-1, with 7 bases identical to TRBD1. Germline loops: CDR1 MNHEY, CDR2 SVGAGI. Trimming cost V 6 bases and J 0 bases; bases outside gene matches: 5. The CDR3 runs to 15 residues. The CDR3 DNA reads as TGTGCCAGCAGCCTCACAGGGGCCTCCTACAATGAGCAGTTCTTC. This gives the protein CASSLTGASYNEQFF.

The V and J genes are TRBV7-9 and TRBJ1-1; perhaps TRBD1 as D (6 bases). This CDR3 comprises 13 residues. Trimming pared 5 bases from V and 1 base from J, leaving 8 bases between. Looked up from germline, CDR1 is SEHNR and CDR2 is FQNEAQ (reference sequence). The DNA for the CDR3 is TGTGCCAGCAGCCTACAGGGGAACACTGAAGCTTTCTTT. It specifies CASSLQGNTEAFF.

This chain connects TRBV5-1 to TRBJ1-3; TRBD1 is a possible D gene (6 bases). The V and J ends lost 5 bases and 2 bases respectively, with 20 bases between them. Per the germline V gene, CDR1 is SGHRS and CDR2 is YFSETQ. The CDR3 spans 17 residues. The DNA for the CDR3 is TGCGCCAGCAGTTCGTCGGTGGTGGGGGCAACTGGAAACACCATATATTTT. Protein: CASSSSVVGATGNTIYF.

The gene calls are TRBV20-1 and TRBJ1-6; D might be TRBD1 (5 bases). Trimming removed 6 bases from V and 14 bases from J, with 14 bases in between. This CDR3 has 11 amino acids. CDR1 and CDR2 from the germline V gene are DFQATT and SNEGSKA (reference sequence). This CDR3 is CSAVTGGTLHF. The CDR3 DNA reads TGCAGTGCCGTCACGGGGGGGACCCTCCACTTT.

The chain combines TRBV5-1 with TRBJ1-2; a possible D gene is TRBD1 (6 bases). The CDR3 is 14 amino acids. V lost 0 bases and J lost 6, with 12 bases in between. From germline, CDR1 is SGHRS and CDR2 YFSETQ. The CDR3, as DNA: TGCGCCAGCAGCTTGGACACAGGGTTTGATGGCTACACCTTC. It yields the protein CASSLDTGFDGYTF.

This chain connects TRBV5-1 to TRBJ1-5; D might be TRBD1 (6 bases). The germline CDR1 and CDR2 sequences are SGHRS and YFSETQ. V dropped 2 bases and J dropped 0 bases, with 9 bases sitting between them. The CDR3 length is 15 residues. The CDR3 loop is CASSLGDTSNQPQHF. In DNA form, the CDR3 reads TGCGCCAGCAGCTTAGGGGACACTAGCAATCAGCCCCAGCATTTT.

In nucleotides, the CDR3 is TGTGCCAGCAGCCCATCGACAGGCCTTAATGAAAAACTGTTTTTT. Translating gives CASSPSTGLNEKLFF. The V gene is TRBV9, the J gene TRBJ1-4; D might be TRBD1 (6 bases). V lost 4 bases, J lost 4 bases, and 14 bases lay in between. CDR3 length: 15 amino acids. From germline, CDR1 is SGDLS and CDR2 YYNGEE.

The chain recombines TRBV5-1 with TRBJ1-1, with 10 bases matching TRBD1. The V segment lost 4 bases and the J segment 6 bases; nucleotides outside the gene matches: 6. This CDR3 has 14 residues. Germline-derived CDR1 and CDR2 are SGHRS and YFSETQ. The CDR3 spells CASSRGDRGSEAFF. Here the CDR3 DNA reads TGCGCCAGCAGCCGTGGGGACAGGGGATCTGAAGCTTTCTTT.

The rearrangement uses TRBV9 and TRBJ1-2; TRBD1 matches 9 bases. Germline trimming cut 3 bases from V and 6 bases from J; bases unmatched to any gene: 6. The germline V gene encodes CDR1 SGDLS and CDR2 YYNGEE. The CDR3 consists of 14 residues. As DNA, the CDR3 is TGTGCCAGCAGCGCCCAGACAGGGGGAAATGGCTACACCTTC. Amino acids: CASSAQTGGNGYTF.

This clone was seen a few times. The rearrangement joins TRBV30 to TRBJ1-3; D is unclear. Germline V lookup: CDR1 GTSNPN, CDR2 SVGIG (reference sequence). V lost 0 bases to trimming and J lost 1 base, with 7 bases between them. CDR3 length equals 14 residues. Here the CDR3 reads CAWSVGLSGNTIYF. The CDR3 DNA reads TGTGCCTGGAGTGTTGGCCTTTCTGGAAACACCATATATTTT.

The gene calls are TRBV6-1 and TRBJ2-7; D might be TRBD2 (5 bases). V lost 2 bases to trimming and J lost 8 bases, with 16 bases between them. The CDR3 has 14 amino acids. The V gene's germline CDR1 is MNHNS and CDR2 SASEGT. DNA for the CDR3: TGTGCCAGCAGTGAACGCGCAGCGGTCTCAAAGCAGTACTTC. This gives the protein CASSERAAVSKQYF.

This chain connects TRBV5-6 to TRBJ2-5, with 8 bases fitting TRBD2. The CDR3 has 17 amino acids. V was clipped by 6 bases and J by 0 bases; unmatched bases: 13. Germline CDR1 is SGHDT and CDR2 is YYEEEE. The chain's CDR3 is CASIISRSSGYQETQYF. CDR3 DNA sequence: TGTGCCAGCATCATTTCTCGTTCTAGCGGGTACCAAGAGACCCAGTACTTC.

The V call is TRBV12-5, the J call TRBJ2-5; TRBD1 might be the D (6 bases). The V end lost 1 base, the J end lost 5 bases, and 17 bases lay between the germline ends. The CDR3 is 16 residues long. The germline CDR1 and CDR2 sequences are LGHNT and FRNRAP. CDR3 in DNA: TGTGCTAGTGGTTTGGGCACACAGGGTCTGGGGGAGACCCAGTACTTC. This encodes CASGLGTQGLGETQYF.

This clone was counted a few times. CDR3 amino acids: CASKQTYGYTF. CDR3 nucleotides: TGTGCCAGCAAACAGACCTATGGCTACACCTTC. The chain is built from TRBV2 and TRBJ1-2; D is unclear. This CDR3 region has 11 residues. CDR1 and CDR2 (germline): SNHLY, FYNNEI. The V end was cut by 7 bases, the J end by 4 bases, with 7 bases between.

The rearrangement links TRBV30 to TRBJ2-7, with D tentatively TRBD2 (6 bases). CDR3 length: 13 amino acids. Germline CDR1 reads GTSNPN; CDR2 reads SVGIG (reference sequence). Deletions cut 3 bases from V and 3 bases from J, with 12 bases between. CDR3 in DNA: TGTGCCTGGAGCGCCGGCGGGATCTACGAGCAGTACTTC. This gives the protein CAWSAGGIYEQYF.

This rearrangement joins TRBV7-9 to TRBJ1-1; 7 nucleotides align to TRBD1. This CDR3 contains 14 residues. Unmatched junction bases numbered 3, after V lost 2 bases and J lost 3 bases. Germline V gene lookup returns CDR1 SEHNR and CDR2 FQNEAQ (reference sequence). The CDR3 sequence: CASSLKGGYTEAFF. In DNA, the CDR3 is TGTGCCAGCAGCTTAAAAGGGGGCTACACTGAAGCTTTCTTT.

This clone was seen ten or more times. The rearrangement links TRBV7-2 to TRBJ2-7, with 8 bases that match TRBD2. The ends lost 4 bases at V and 1 base at J; junction bases unmatched: 9. Germline CDR1 SGHTA, CDR2 FQGNSA. The CDR3 spans 16 residues. CDR3 protein: CASSSFRTSRSYEQYF. As DNA, the CDR3 is TGTGCCAGCAGCTCCTTTAGGACTAGCCGATCCTACGAGCAGTACTTC.

The chain has TRBV14 and TRBJ1-3, with D perhaps matching TRBD1 (5 bases). V dropped 1 base and J dropped 2 bases, with 6 bases sitting between them. CDR3 size: 14 residues. Germline loops: CDR1 SGHDN, CDR2 FVKESK. CDR3 protein: CASSQVRAGNTIYF. The CDR3 coding sequence is TGTGCCAGCAGCCAAGTCAGGGCTGGAAACACCATATATTTT.

V usage is TRBV6-4 and J usage is TRBJ1-5, with a tentative D call TRBD1 (6 bases). CDR3 length: 14 residues. With 3 bases removed from V and 6 bases from J, the gap between germline ends came to 12 bases. The germline V gene encodes CDR1 MRHNA and CDR2 SNTAGT. CDR3: CASSEGRGGQPQHF. CDR3 DNA: TGTGCCAGCAGTGAGGGCAGGGGCGGTCAGCCCCAGCATTTT.